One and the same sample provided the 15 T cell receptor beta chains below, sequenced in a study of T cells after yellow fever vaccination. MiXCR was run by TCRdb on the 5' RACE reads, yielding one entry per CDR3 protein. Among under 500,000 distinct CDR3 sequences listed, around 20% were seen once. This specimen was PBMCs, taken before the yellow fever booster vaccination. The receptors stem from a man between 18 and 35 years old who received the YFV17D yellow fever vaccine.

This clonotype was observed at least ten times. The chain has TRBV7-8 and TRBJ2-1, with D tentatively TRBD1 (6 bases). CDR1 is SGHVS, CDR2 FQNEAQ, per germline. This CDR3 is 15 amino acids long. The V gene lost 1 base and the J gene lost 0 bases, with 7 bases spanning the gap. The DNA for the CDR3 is TGTGCCAGCAGCTTAGGGGGGCACTCCTACAATGAGCAGTTCTTC. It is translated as CASSLGGHSYNEQFF.

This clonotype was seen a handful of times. CDR3 loop: CASSSRTEAKNIQYF. The DNA for the CDR3 is TGTGCCAGCAGTTCCCGGACGGAAGCCAAAAACATTCAGTACTTC. This chain uses TRBV28 with TRBJ2-4; D not certain. V lost 4 bases, J lost 0 bases, and 10 bases lay in between. CDR3 length: 15 amino acids. Germline CDR1 reads MDHEN; CDR2 reads SYDVKM.

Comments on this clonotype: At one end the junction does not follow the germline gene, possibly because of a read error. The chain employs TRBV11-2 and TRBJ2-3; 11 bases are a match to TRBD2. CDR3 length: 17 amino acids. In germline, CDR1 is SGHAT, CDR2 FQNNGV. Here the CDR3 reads CASSLMSIAGGPDTQYF. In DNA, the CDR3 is TGCGCCAGCAGCTTGATGTCCATAGCGGGGGGGCCAGATACGCAGTATTTT.

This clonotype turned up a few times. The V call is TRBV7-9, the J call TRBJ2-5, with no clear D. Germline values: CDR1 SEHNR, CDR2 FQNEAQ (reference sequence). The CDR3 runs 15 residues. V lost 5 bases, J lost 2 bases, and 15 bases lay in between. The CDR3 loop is CASSPRAAEQETQYF. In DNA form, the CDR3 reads TGTGCCAGCAGCCCTCGGGCAGCTGAACAAGAGACCCAGTACTTC. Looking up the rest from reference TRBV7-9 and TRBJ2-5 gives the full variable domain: DTGVSQNPRHKITKRGQNVTFRCDPISEHNRLYWYRQTLGQGPEFLTYFQNEAQLEKSRLLSDRFSAERPKGSFSTLEIQRTEQGDSAMYLCASSPRAAEQETQYFGPGTRLLVL.

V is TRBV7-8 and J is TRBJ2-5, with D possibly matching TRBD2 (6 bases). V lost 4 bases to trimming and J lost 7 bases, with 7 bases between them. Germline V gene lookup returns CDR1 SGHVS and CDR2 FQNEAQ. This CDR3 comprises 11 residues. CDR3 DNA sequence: TGTGCCAGCAGCTCCGGGGGGACCCAGTACTTC. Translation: CASSSGGTQYF. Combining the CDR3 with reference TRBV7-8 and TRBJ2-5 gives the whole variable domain GAGVSQSPRYKVAKRGQDVALRCDPISGHVSLFWYQQALGQGPEFLTYFQNEAQLDKSGLPSDRFFAERPEGSVSTLKIQRTQQEDSAVYLCASSSGGTQYFGPGTRLLVL.

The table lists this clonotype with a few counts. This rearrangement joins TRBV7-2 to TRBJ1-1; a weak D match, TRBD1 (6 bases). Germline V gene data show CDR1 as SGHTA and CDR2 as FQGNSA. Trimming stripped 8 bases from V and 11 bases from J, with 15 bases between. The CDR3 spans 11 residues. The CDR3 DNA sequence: TGTGCCAGCGGGCCAGGGGTGACGGCTTTCTTT. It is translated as CASGPGVTAFF.

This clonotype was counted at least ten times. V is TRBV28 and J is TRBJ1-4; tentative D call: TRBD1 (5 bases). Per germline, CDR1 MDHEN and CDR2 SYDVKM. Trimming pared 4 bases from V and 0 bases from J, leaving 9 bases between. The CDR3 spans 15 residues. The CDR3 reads CASSSRDATNEKLFF. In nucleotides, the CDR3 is TGTGCCAGCAGTTCAAGGGACGCAACTAATGAAAAACTGTTTTTT.

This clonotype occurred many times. DNA for the CDR3: TGTGCCAGCAGTGGTGGGAGGGTCCGGGATGAGCAGTTCTTC. Translation: CASSGGRVRDEQFF. V usage is TRBV2 and J usage is TRBJ2-1; 7 nucleotides match TRBD2. Germline assignment: CDR1 SNHLY and CDR2 FYNNEI. With V trimmed by 4 bases and J by 8 bases, 8 bases remained unmatched. The CDR3 runs 14 residues. Full variable domain (rest looked up from reference TRBV2 and TRBJ2-1): EPEVTQTPSHQVTQMGQEVILRCVPISNHLYFYWYRQILGQKVEFLVSFYNNEISEKSEIFDDQFSVERPDGSNFTLKIRSTKLEDSAMYFCASSGGRVRDEQFFGPGTRLTVL.

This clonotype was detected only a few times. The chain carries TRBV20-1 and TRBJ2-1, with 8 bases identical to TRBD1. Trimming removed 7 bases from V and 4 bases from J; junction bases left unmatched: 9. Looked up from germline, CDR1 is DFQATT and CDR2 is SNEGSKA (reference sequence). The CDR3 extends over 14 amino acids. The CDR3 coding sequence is TGCAGTGGTTCAGGGGGCAGGCGATACAATGAGCAGTTCTTC. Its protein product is CSGSGGRRYNEQFF.

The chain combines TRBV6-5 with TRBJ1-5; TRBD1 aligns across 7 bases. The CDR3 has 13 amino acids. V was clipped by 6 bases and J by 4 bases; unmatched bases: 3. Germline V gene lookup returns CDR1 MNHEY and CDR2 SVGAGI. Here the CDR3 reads CASRATGNQPQHF. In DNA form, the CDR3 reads TGTGCCAGCAGGGCGACAGGGAATCAGCCCCAGCATTTT.

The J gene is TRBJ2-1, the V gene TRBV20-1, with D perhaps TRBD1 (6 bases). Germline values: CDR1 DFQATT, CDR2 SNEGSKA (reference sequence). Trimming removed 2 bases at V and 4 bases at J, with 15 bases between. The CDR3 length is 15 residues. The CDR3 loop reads CSARLQGLRYNEQFF. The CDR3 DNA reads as TGCAGTGCTAGATTGCAGGGGCTACGGTACAATGAGCAGTTCTTC.

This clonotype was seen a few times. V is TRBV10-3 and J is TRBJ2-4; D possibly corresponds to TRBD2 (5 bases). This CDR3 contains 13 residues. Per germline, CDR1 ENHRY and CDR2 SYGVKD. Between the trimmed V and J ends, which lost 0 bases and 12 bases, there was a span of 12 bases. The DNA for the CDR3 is TGTGCCATCAGTGAGTCGAACGGGGTCTCTCAGTACTTC. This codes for CAISESNGVSQYF.

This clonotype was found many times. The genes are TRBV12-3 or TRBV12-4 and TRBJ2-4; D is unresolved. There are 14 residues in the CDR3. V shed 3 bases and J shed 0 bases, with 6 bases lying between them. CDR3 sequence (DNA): TGTGCCAGCAGTTTGGCCCTAGCCAAAAACATTCAGTACTTC. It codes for CASSLALAKNIQYF.

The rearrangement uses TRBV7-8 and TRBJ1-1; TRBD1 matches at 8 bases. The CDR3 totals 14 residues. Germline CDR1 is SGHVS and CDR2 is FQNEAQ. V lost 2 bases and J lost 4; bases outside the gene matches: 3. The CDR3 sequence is CASSLITGGTEAFF. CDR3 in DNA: TGTGCCAGCAGCTTAATCACAGGGGGCACTGAAGCTTTCTTT.

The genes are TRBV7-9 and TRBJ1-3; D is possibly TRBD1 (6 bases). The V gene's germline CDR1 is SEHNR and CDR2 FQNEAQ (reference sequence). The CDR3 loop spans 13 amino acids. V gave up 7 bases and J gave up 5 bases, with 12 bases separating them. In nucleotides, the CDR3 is TGTGCCAGCAATATGGACAGAAGAAACACCATATATTTT. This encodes CASNMDRRNTIYF.